Here is one T cell receptor (beta chain) with its context. The target antigen is unknown. This sample is drawn from a study of cytomegalovirus exposure and HLA in healthy donors. Study-wide points: In an earlier analysis, productive rearrangement rates for most beta V segments clustered near 87% or 30%.

J lost 3 bases, V lost 2 bases, and 4 bases had no gene match. The V gene's germline CDR1 is SGDLS and CDR2 YYNGEE. This CDR3 contains 15 residues. PCR amplification relied on 60 Vbeta primers (plus 13 Jbeta primers). Only in-frame clones appear in the TCRdb table, and some are missing; sequencing was by immunoSEQ multiplex PCR. This sample contains approximately 70,000 clones. Source material: PBMCs. This TCR was sampled from a woman aged 40 to 50 in good health and CMV-seropositive. The J gene is TRBJ2-2, the V gene TRBV9; 7 positions match TRBD2. This CDR3 reads CASSVRREDTGELFF. CDR3 coding DNA: TGTGCCAGCAGCGTGCGCCGGGAGGACACCGGGGAGCTGTTTTTT.